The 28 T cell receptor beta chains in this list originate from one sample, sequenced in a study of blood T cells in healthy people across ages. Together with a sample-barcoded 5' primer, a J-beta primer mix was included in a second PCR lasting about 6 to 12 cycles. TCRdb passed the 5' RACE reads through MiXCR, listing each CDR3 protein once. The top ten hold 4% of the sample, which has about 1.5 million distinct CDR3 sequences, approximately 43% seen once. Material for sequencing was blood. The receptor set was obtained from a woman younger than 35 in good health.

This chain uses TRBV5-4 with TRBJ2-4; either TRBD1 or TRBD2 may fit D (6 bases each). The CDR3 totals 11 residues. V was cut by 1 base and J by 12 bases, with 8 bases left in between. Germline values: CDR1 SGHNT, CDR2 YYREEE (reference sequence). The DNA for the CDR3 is TGTGCCAGCAGCTTGAGGGGGGATCAGTACTTC. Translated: CASSLRGDQYF.

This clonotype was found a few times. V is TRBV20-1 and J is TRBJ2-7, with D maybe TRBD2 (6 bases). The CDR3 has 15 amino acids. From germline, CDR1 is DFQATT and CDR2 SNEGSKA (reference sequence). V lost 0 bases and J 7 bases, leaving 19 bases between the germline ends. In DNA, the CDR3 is TGCAGTGCTAGAGATTTCGGTCCTGCGGCGGGGGAGCAGTACTTC. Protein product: CSARDFGPAAGEQYF.

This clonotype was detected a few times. CDR3 residues: CASSLNGRGLYNEQFF. The CDR3, as DNA: TGTGCCAGCAGCTTAAACGGGAGGGGTCTCTACAATGAGCAGTTCTTC. The gene calls are TRBV7-3 and TRBJ2-1, with TRBD2 matching over 8 bases. The CDR3 extends over 16 amino acids. Trimming removed 1 base from V and 3 bases from J; junction bases left unmatched: 5. Looked up from germline, CDR1 is SGHTA and CDR2 is FQGTGA. The full variable domain, in which reference TRBV7-3 and TRBJ2-1 provide the parts outside the CDR3, is GAGVSQTPSNKVTEKGKYVELRCDPISGHTALYWYRQSLGQGPEFLIYFQGTGAADDSGLPNDRFFAVRPEGSVSTLKIQRTERGDSAVYLCASSLNGRGLYNEQFFGPGTRLTVL.

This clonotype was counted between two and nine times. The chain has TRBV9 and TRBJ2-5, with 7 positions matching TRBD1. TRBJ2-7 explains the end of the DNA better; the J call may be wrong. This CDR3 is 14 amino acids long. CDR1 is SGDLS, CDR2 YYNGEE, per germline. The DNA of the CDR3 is TGTGCCAGCAGCCCCCGCCAGGGACAGAACGAGCAGTACTTC. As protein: CASSPRQGQNEQYF.

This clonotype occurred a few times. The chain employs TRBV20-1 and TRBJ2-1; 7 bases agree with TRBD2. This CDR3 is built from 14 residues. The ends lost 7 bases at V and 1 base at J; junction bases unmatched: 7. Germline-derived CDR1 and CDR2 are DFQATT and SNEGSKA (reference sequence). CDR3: CSDPAGNSYNEQFF. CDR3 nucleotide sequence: TGCAGTGATCCAGCGGGGAATTCCTACAATGAGCAGTTCTTC.

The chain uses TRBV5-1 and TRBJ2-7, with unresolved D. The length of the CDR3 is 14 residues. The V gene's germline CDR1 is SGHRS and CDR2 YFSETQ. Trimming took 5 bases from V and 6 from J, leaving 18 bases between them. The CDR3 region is CASRTLASSSEQYF. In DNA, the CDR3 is TGCGCCAGCAGAACATTGGCGAGTTCCAGCGAGCAGTACTTC. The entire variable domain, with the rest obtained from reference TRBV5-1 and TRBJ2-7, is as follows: KAGVTQTPRYLIKTRGQQVTLSCSPISGHRSVSWYQQTPGQGLQFLFEYFSETQRNKGNFPGRFSGRQFSNSRSEMNVSTLELGDSALYLCASRTLASSSEQYFGPGTRLTVT.

CDR3 sequence: CASSLMGTSYNEQYF. CDR3 in DNA: TGTGCCAGCAGTTTAATGGGTACCTCCTACAATGAGCAGTACTTC. J is TRBJ2-5 and V is TRBV28; D not certain. The CDR3 covers 15 residues. Germline V gene sequence: CDR1 MDHEN, CDR2 SYDVKM. The V gene lost 2 bases and the J gene lost 11 bases, with 21 bases spanning the gap.

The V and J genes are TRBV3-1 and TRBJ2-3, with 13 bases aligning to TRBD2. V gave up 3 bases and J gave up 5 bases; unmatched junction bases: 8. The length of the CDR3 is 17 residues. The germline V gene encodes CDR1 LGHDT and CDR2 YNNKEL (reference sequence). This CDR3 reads CASSHWKLAGGRDTQYF. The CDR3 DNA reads TGTGCCAGCAGCCACTGGAAACTAGCGGGGGGGCGAGATACGCAGTATTTT.

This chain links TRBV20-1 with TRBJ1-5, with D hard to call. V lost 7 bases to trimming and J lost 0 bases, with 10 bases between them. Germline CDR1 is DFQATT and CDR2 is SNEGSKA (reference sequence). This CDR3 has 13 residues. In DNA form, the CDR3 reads TGCAGTGTGAAAGCTTATAGCAATCAGCCCCAGCATTTT. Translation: CSVKAYSNQPQHF.

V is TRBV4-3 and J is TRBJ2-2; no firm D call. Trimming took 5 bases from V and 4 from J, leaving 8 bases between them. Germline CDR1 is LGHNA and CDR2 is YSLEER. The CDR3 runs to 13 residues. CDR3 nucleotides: TGCGCCAGCAGCTGGAGAGTCACCGGGGAGCTGTTTTTT. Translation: CASSWRVTGELFF.

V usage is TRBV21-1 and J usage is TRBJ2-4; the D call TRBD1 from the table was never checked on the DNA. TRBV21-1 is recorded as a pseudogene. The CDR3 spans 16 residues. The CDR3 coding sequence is TGTGCCAGCAGAGACGTTACCGGGACACGGCCTTTGGCCCAGTACTTC. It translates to CASRDVTGTRPLAQYF.

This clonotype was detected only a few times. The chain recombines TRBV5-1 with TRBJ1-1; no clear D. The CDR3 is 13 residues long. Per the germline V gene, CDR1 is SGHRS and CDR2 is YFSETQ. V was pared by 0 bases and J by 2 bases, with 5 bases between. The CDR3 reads CASSLDVNTEAFF. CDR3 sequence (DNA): TGCGCCAGCAGCTTGGACGTAAACACTGAAGCTTTCTTT. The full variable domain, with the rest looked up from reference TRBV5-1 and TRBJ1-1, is KAGVTQTPRYLIKTRGQQVTLSCSPISGHRSVSWYQQTPGQGLQFLFEYFSETQRNKGNFPGRFSGRQFSNSRSEMNVSTLELGDSALYLCASSLDVNTEAFFGQGTRLTVV.

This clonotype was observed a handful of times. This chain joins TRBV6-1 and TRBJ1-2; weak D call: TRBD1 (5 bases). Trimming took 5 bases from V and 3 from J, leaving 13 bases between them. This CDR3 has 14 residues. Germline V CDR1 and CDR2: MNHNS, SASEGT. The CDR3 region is CASSLTGRDYGYTF. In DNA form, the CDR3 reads TGTGCCAGCAGTCTGACGGGGCGGGACTATGGCTACACCTTC.

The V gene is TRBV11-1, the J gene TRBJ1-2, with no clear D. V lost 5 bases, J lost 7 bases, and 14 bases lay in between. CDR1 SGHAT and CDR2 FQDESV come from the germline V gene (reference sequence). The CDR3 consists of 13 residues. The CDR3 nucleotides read TGTGCCAGCAGCGGGCGGACTAGAGGTGGCTACACCTTC. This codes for CASSGRTRGGYTF.

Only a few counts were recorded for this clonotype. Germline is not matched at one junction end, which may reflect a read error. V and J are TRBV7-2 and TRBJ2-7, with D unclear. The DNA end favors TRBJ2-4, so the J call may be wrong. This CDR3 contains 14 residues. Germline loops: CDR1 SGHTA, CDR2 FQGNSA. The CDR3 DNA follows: TGTGCTAGCAGCTTAGGTCAGGCCCTAAACATTCAGTACTTC. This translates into CASSLGQALNIQYF.

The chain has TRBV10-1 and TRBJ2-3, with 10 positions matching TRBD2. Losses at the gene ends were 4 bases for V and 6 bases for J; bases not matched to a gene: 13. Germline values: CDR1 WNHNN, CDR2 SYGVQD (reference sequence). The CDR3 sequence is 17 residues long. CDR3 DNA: TGCGCCAGCAGTGGCCCCCGTACTAGCGGGGTCAGTGATACGCAGTATTTT. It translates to CASSGPRTSGVSDTQYF.

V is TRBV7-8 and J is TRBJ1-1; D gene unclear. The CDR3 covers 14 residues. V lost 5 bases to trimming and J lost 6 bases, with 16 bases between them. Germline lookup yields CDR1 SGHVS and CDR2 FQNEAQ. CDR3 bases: TGTGCCAGCAGCCAATATAGGGAAAGCGCTGAAGCTTTCTTT. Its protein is CASSQYRESAEAFF.

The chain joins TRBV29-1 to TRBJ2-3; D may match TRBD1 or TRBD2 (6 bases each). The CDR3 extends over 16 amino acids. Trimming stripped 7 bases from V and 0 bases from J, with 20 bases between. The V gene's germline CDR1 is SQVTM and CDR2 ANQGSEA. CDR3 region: CSGTGVEGGSTDTQYF. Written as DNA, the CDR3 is TGCAGCGGCACGGGGGTGGAGGGGGGCAGCACAGATACGCAGTATTTT.

Written as DNA, the CDR3 is TGCGCCAGCAGCCCGGGACCGAGCCAAGAGACCCAGTACTTC. As protein: CASSPGPSQETQYF. This chain links TRBV4-1 with TRBJ2-5, with D possibly called TRBD1 or TRBD2 (5 bases each). The CDR3 sequence is 14 residues long. Trimming removed 4 bases at V and 1 base at J, with 10 bases between. From germline, CDR1 is MGHRA and CDR2 YSYEKL.

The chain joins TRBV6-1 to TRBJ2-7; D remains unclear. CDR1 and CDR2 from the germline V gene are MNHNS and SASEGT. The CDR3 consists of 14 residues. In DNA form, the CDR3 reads TGTGCACTACAGCCTACCCTCAGCTCCTACGAGCAGTACTTC. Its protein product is CALQPTLSSYEQYF.

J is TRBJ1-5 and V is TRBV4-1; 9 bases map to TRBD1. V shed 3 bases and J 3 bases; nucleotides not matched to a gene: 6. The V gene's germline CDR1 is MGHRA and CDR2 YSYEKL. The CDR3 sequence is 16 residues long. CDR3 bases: TGCGCCAGCAGCCACCCGGGACAGGGTTTCAATCAGCCCCAGCATTTT. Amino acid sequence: CASSHPGQGFNQPQHF.

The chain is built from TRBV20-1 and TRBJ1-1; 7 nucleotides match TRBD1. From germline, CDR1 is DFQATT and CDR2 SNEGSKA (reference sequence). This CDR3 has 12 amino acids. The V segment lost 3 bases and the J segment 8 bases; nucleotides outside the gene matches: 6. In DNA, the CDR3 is TGCAGTGCTAGGCACGGGGACAGCGAAGCTTTCTTT. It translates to CSARHGDSEAFF.

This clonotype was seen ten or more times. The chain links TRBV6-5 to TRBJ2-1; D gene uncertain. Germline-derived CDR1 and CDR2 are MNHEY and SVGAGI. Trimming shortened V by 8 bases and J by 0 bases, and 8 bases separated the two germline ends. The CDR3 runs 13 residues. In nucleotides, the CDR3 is TGTGCCAGCGGTAGGAGCTCCTACAATGAGCAGTTCTTC. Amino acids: CASGRSSYNEQFF.

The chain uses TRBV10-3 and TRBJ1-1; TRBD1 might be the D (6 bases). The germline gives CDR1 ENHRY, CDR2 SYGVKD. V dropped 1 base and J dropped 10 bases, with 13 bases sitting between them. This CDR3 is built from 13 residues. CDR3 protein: CAISEFGQSGAFF. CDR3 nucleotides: TGTGCCATCAGTGAGTTCGGACAGAGTGGAGCTTTCTTT.

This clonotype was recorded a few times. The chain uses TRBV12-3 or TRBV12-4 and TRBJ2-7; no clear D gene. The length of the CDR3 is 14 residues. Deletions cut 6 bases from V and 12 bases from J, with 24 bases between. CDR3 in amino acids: CASSPGIVFEGRYF. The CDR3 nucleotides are TGTGCCAGCAGCCCTGGGATCGTTTTTGAAGGAAGGTACTTC.

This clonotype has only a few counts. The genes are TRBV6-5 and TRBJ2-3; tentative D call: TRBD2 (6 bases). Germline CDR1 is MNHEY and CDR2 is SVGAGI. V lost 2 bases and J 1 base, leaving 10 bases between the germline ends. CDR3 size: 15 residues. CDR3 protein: CASSYVASGTDTQYF. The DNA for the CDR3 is TGTGCCAGCAGTTACGTGGCTAGCGGCACAGATACGCAGTATTTT.

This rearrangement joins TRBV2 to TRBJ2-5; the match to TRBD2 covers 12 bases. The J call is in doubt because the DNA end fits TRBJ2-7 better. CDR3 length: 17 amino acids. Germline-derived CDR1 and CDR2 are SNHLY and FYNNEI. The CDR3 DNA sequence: TGTGCCAGCAGTCCACTAGCGGGGGGCCAAGTTCCTTACGAGCAGTACTTC. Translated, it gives CASSPLAGGQVPYEQYF.

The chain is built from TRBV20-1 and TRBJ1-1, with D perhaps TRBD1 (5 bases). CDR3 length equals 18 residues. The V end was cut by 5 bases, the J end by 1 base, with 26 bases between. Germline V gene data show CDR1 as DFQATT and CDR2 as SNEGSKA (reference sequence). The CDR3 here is CSARTADFGTSWNTEAFF. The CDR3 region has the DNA TGCAGTGCTCGTACTGCGGACTTTGGGACCTCATGGAACACTGAAGCTTTCTTT.